These 2 T cell receptor beta chains were all obtained from the same sample, sequenced in a study of blood T cells in healthy people across ages. It was with a sample-barcoded 5' primer and a J-beta primer mix that a second PCR of roughly 6 to 12 cycles was run. TCRdb recomputed calls from the 5' RACE reads with MiXCR, one row per CDR3 protein. The profile covers about 1,500,000 distinct CDR3 sequences, with roughly 40% appearing a single time and 7.9% taken by the ten largest. Sequencing used blood. The origin of the receptors is a woman between 18 and 29 years old in good health.

This clonotype appeared a single time. The chain recombines TRBV10-3 with TRBJ2-2, with 7 bases identical to TRBD2. With V trimmed by 4 bases and J by 7 bases, 6 bases remained unmatched. The germline gives CDR1 ENHRY, CDR2 SYGVKD. The CDR3 has 14 residues. The CDR3 sequence: CAISGAGEYGELFF. CDR3 sequence (DNA): TGTGCCATCAGTGGGGCGGGAGAATACGGGGAGCTGTTTTTT.

The chain links TRBV14 to TRBJ2-7; D may be TRBD1 (5 bases). Trimming removed 2 bases from V and 6 bases from J, with 8 bases in between. The CDR3 length is 12 residues. Germline CDR1 and CDR2: SGHDN and FVKESK. Here the CDR3 reads CASSQYGAEQYF. The CDR3 nucleotides read TGTGCCAGCAGCCAATATGGGGCCGAGCAGTACTTC.